This record looks at one TCR beta chain sequence and its context. The antigen is undetermined. The CDR3 runs 15 residues. V lost 6 bases and J 0 bases, leaving 15 bases between the germline ends. Per germline, CDR1 SQVTM and CDR2 ANQGSEA. The entry originates in a study of cytomegalovirus exposure and HLA in healthy donors. In the study overall: The same platform was used for the 130 or so validation repertoires as for the 600 to 700 first-cohort repertoires, as reported in a later analysis.

Whole-study results and caveats: While the bulk of TCR sequences proved rare, some public TCRs turned up in many donors.

This table comes from immunoSEQ multiplex PCR, and its TCRdb copy is limited to in-frame clones, with some not included. Of 250,000 to 350,000 clones in the sample, roughly nine tenths are singletons; the top ten hold approximately 1.1%. Material: PBMCs. The sequence was collected from a woman aged 25 to 39 in good health and CMV-seropositive. This chain connects TRBV29-1 to TRBJ1-3; D unclear. The CDR3 region has the DNA TGCAGCGTCCTAGCCTCCAGCCGCTCTGGAAACACCATATATTTT. Amino acids: CSVLASSRSGNTIYF.